Below, 21 T cell receptor beta chains from the same sample are listed, as sequenced in a study of cytomegalovirus exposure and HLA in healthy donors. PCR employed 60 Vbeta and 13 Jbeta primers. Measured with immunoSEQ multiplex PCR; TCRdb has only the in-frame clones, and not every one. This table holds 120,000 or so clones, over 70% found once. The specimen sequenced was PBMCs. Receptors originate from a woman in her forties or fifties in good health and CMV-seropositive.

As for this clone: One end of the junction does not line up with germline, which may come from a read error. The chain combines TRBV7-2 with TRBJ2-7, with 7 bases aligning to TRBD2. The CDR3 totals 11 residues. In germline, CDR1 is SGHTA, CDR2 FQGNSA. CDR3 in amino acids: CASSLGAGVWF. For the CDR3, the DNA is TGTGCCAGCAGCTTAGGGGCGGGAGTCTGGTTC.

This chain joins TRBV19 and TRBJ1-5; 10 bases align to TRBD1. This CDR3 has 17 residues. Looked up from germline, CDR1 is LNHDA and CDR2 is SQIVND (reference sequence). Germline trimming cut 5 bases from V and 6 bases from J; bases unmatched to any gene: 13. CDR3 nucleotide sequence: TGTGCCAGTAGTGTTTCGCGGGACAGGGGCTTTATTCAGCCCCAGCATTTT. Protein product: CASSVSRDRGFIQPQHF. The variable domain in full, with the rest retrieved from reference TRBV19 and TRBJ1-5, is DGGITQSPKYLFRKEGQNVTLSCEQNLNHDAMYWYRQDPGQGLRLIYYSQIVNDFQKGDIAEGYSVSREKKESFPLTVTSAQKNPTAFYLCASSVSRDRGFIQPQHFGDGTRLSIL.

V gene TRBV7-9 combines with J gene TRBJ2-1, with D uncertain. V was pared by 3 bases and J by 3 bases, with 15 bases between. Germline V CDR1 and CDR2: SEHNR, FQNEAQ (reference sequence). The CDR3 covers 16 residues. The CDR3 spells CASSFSTGVVYNEQFF. CDR3 in DNA: TGTGCCAGCAGCTTCTCGACTGGCGTGGTCTACAATGAGCAGTTCTTC.

J is TRBJ2-7 and V is TRBV5-6; tentative D call: TRBD1 (6 bases). With 3 bases removed from V and 0 bases from J, the gap between germline ends came to 10 bases. The CDR3 is made up of 14 amino acids. Germline CDR1 SGHDT, CDR2 YYEEEE. In nucleotides, the CDR3 is TGTGCCAGCAGCTCATACAGGGACTCCTACGAGCAGTACTTC. This translates into CASSSYRDSYEQYF.

The chain employs TRBV5-6 and TRBJ1-2; TRBD1 matches at 7 bases. The CDR3 runs to 14 residues. Per the germline V gene, CDR1 is SGHDT and CDR2 is YYEEEE. V gave up 4 bases and J gave up 5 bases; unmatched junction bases: 8. CDR3 protein: CASSPWDRLYGYTF. CDR3 in DNA: TGTGCCAGCAGCCCCTGGGACAGACTTTATGGCTACACCTTC.

This rearrangement joins TRBV7-3 to TRBJ2-1, with 9 nucleotides matching TRBD2. The CDR3 is 16 residues long. V lost 6 bases and J lost 1; bases outside the gene matches: 7. Per germline, CDR1 SGHTA and CDR2 FQGTGA. The CDR3 region is CASSGSGSGSYNEQFF. The CDR3 region has the DNA TGTGCCAGCAGTGGTAGCGGGAGTGGGTCCTACAATGAGCAGTTCTTC.

This clone was counted between two and nine times. The chain has TRBV5-1 and TRBJ1-5; 7 bases match TRBD1. Germline CDR1 reads SGHRS; CDR2 reads YFSETQ. The CDR3 is 13 residues long. Trimming took 0 bases from V and 8 from J; bases not matched to a gene: 2. This chain's CDR3 is CASSLGQGEPQHF. DNA of the CDR3: TGCGCCAGCAGCTTGGGACAGGGCGAGCCCCAGCATTTT.

The chain joins TRBV11-2 to TRBJ2-4; 9 nucleotides agree with TRBD1. J lost 0 bases, V lost 2 bases, and 8 bases had no gene match. This CDR3 region has 18 residues. CDR1 and CDR2 from the germline V gene are SGHAT and FQNNGV. As DNA, the CDR3 is TGTGCCAGCAGCTTAATGCGACAGGGGGTCCTAGCCAAAAACATTCAGTACTTC. Amino acids: CASSLMRQGVLAKNIQYF.

The V gene is TRBV18, the J gene TRBJ1-6, with D possibly being TRBD1 (5 bases). Germline V CDR1 and CDR2: KGHSH, LQKENI. V was cut by 6 bases and J by 7 bases, with 10 bases left in between. The CDR3 has 13 residues. CDR3 sequence: CASSVRQNSPLHF. Written as DNA, the CDR3 is TGTGCCAGCTCCGTGAGACAGAATTCACCCCTCCACTTT.

In DNA form, the CDR3 reads TGTGCCAGTAGCCCTCAAGGCGTCCCCGGGAGCTATGGCTACACCTTC. It specifies CASSPQGVPGSYGYTF. V usage is TRBV19 and J usage is TRBJ1-2; D uncertain. CDR3 size: 16 residues. The V end lost 6 bases, the J end lost 4 bases, and 21 bases lay between the germline ends. Per the germline V gene, CDR1 is LNHDA and CDR2 is SQIVND (reference sequence).

The chain joins TRBV6-5 to TRBJ1-1, with 9 bases lining up with TRBD1. Germline-derived CDR1 and CDR2 are MNHEY and SVGAGI. This CDR3 has 14 amino acids. J gave up 5 bases and V 8 bases, and 9 bases lay outside the gene matches. CDR3 coding DNA: TGTGCCAGCGGCCGGGACAGGGCATTTACTGAAGCTTTCTTT. Residues: CASGRDRAFTEAFF.

V usage is TRBV18 and J usage is TRBJ2-7, with D possibly being TRBD2 (7 bases). The V gene lost 1 base and the J gene lost 11 bases, with 21 bases spanning the gap. Germline lookup yields CDR1 KGHSH and CDR2 LQKENI. There are 15 residues in the CDR3. CDR3 sequence reads: CASSPQDLPGGLKYF. The CDR3 nucleotides are TGTGCCAGCTCACCACAGGATCTACCGGGGGGCTTGAAGTACTTC.

The chain uses TRBV5-1 and TRBJ2-1, with 7 nucleotides matching TRBD2. The CDR3 spans 16 residues. The V segment lost 4 bases and the J segment 5 bases; nucleotides outside the gene matches: 12. CDR1 is SGHRS and CDR2 is YFSETQ in the germline V gene. CDR3: CASSQVTLGGDNEQFF. The CDR3 coding sequence is TGCGCCAGCAGCCAGGTCACCCTGGGGGGGGACAATGAGCAGTTCTTC.

This sequence joins TRBV9 and TRBJ1-6; D ambiguous. The CDR3 has 14 amino acids. The V gene lost 4 bases and the J gene lost 11 bases, with 16 bases spanning the gap. Germline V gene sequence: CDR1 SGDLS, CDR2 YYNGEE. CDR3 DNA: TGTGCCAGCAGCCCCCGTGGGAGGGTAACACCCCTCCACTTT. Encoded protein: CASSPRGRVTPLHF.

J is TRBJ1-4 and V is TRBV6-1, with D perhaps matching TRBD1 (5 bases). Germline V gene lookup returns CDR1 MNHNS and CDR2 SASEGT. The V end lost 2 bases, the J end lost 8 bases, and 12 bases lay between the germline ends. This CDR3 comprises 14 residues. CDR3 DNA: TGTGCCAGCAGTGAAAGGGGACTTGGAGAAAAACTGTTTTTT. It is translated as CASSERGLGEKLFF.

The chain employs TRBV6-1 and TRBJ2-1, with a possible D match to TRBD1 (5 bases). Deletions cut 8 bases from V and 0 bases from J, with 11 bases between. Looked up from germline, CDR1 is MNHNS and CDR2 is SASEGT. The CDR3 is made up of 14 amino acids. CDR3 in amino acids: CASVSTASYNEQFF. In DNA, the CDR3 is TGTGCCAGCGTCTCGACAGCCTCCTACAATGAGCAGTTCTTC.

The chain links TRBV7-8 to TRBJ2-5; D is undetermined. This CDR3 region has 15 residues. Between the trimmed V and J ends, which lost 0 bases and 0 bases, there was a span of 8 bases. CDR1 is SGHVS, CDR2 FQNEAQ, per germline. CDR3 bases: TGTGCCAGCAGCTTAGCGAAGTACTACCAAGAGACCCAGTACTTC. Translating it yields CASSLAKYYQETQYF.

The rearrangement uses TRBV27 and TRBJ2-7; D is ambiguous. The germline gives CDR1 MNHEY, CDR2 SMNVEV (reference sequence). V lost 3 bases to trimming and J lost 4 bases, with 10 bases between them. The CDR3 consists of 13 residues. Written as DNA, the CDR3 is TGTGCCAGCAGTTTTGCGGCCGGTTACGAGCAGTACTTC. It yields the protein CASSFAAGYEQYF.

In DNA, the CDR3 is TGCGCCAGCAGCCAAGACCCATTCTCTGGGGCCAACGTCCTGACTTTC. Translation gives CASSQDPFSGANVLTF. This chain joins TRBV4-1 and TRBJ2-6; D remains ambiguous. The CDR3 sequence is 16 residues long. The germline V gene encodes CDR1 MGHRA and CDR2 YSYEKL. The germline V and J ends were trimmed by 0 bases and 0 bases, with 6 bases remaining between them.

The chain joins TRBV2 to TRBJ2-1; D ambiguous. Trimming left V 3 bases short and J 9 bases short, with 9 bases between. The CDR3 covers 12 residues. CDR1 and CDR2 (germline): SNHLY, FYNNEI. Here the CDR3 reads CASSEPIGEQFF. The CDR3, as DNA: TGTGCCAGCAGTGAGCCTATTGGTGAGCAGTTCTTC.

V gene TRBV5-5 combines with J gene TRBJ2-7; TRBD1 aligns across 9 bases. The CDR3 contains 14 residues. Germline assignment: CDR1 SGHKS and CDR2 YYEKEE (reference sequence). V was pared by 2 bases and J by 3 bases, with 3 bases of the junction left unmatched. Here the CDR3 reads CASSFRDRVYEQYF. CDR3 sequence (DNA): TGTGCCAGCAGCTTCAGGGACAGGGTCTACGAGCAGTACTTC. Looking up the rest from reference TRBV5-5 and TRBJ2-7 gives the full variable domain: DAGVTQSPTHLIKTRGQQVTLRCSPISGHKSVSWYQQVLGQGPQFIFQYYEKEERGRGNFPDRFSARQFPNYSSELNVNALLLGDSALYLCASSFRDRVYEQYFGPGTRLTVT.